The 32 T cell receptor beta chains below were found in one sample sequenced in a study of blood T cells in healthy people across ages (dated by TCRdb to between 2015 and 2017). Library preparation used 5' RACE. These reads were obtained on an Illumina HiSeq 2500. The second PCR ran for roughly 6 to 11 cycles and used a J-beta primer mix along with a sample-barcoded 5' primer. TCRdb reanalyzed the raw reads on its own, using fastp at Q25 for trimming and MiXCR for clone calling, and kept in-frame beta chains. Every CDR3 protein is listed once, alongside the most common genes and DNA of its rows. The sample table holds more than 1,400,000 distinct CDR3 sequences, of which approximately 38% were seen once. Of the sample, 7% to 9.5% falls within the top ten clones. The sequencing input was blood. The source of these receptors is a woman aged 18-29 years in good health.

The gene calls are TRBV7-2 and TRBJ2-7, with 9 positions matching TRBD2. CDR3 length: 15 residues. With 4 bases clipped from V and 3 bases from J, the junction kept 7 bases outside the gene matches. CDR1 is SGHTA and CDR2 is FQGNSA in the germline V gene. CDR3 loop: CASSSGLARYYEQYF. Here the CDR3 DNA reads TGTGCCAGCAGCTCCGGACTAGCGCGATACTACGAGCAGTACTTC.

The V call is TRBV5-1, the J call TRBJ2-2; D not resolved. Trimming left V 4 bases short and J 1 base short, with 17 bases between. The CDR3 covers 17 residues. Germline assignment: CDR1 SGHRS and CDR2 YFSETQ. Here the CDR3 DNA reads TGCGCCAGCAGCCCCTCTTCTGGGTGGTTGAACACCGGGGAGCTGTTTTTT. Amino acids: CASSPSSGWLNTGELFF. The complete variable domain, with remaining parts taken from reference TRBV5-1 and TRBJ2-2, reads KAGVTQTPRYLIKTRGQQVTLSCSPISGHRSVSWYQQTPGQGLQFLFEYFSETQRNKGNFPGRFSGRQFSNSRSEMNVSTLELGDSALYLCASSPSSGWLNTGELFFGEGSRLTVL.

This clonotype was counted at least ten times. V is TRBV7-2 and J is TRBJ2-7; 9 bases line up with TRBD2. This CDR3 is built from 15 residues. Trimming cost V 1 base and J 4 bases; bases outside gene matches: 5. The germline gives CDR1 SGHTA, CDR2 FQGNSA. The CDR3 bases are TGTGCCAGCAGCTTAGGGAGCGGGAGGATGTACGAGCAGTACTTC. This gives the protein CASSLGSGRMYEQYF.

The genes are TRBV5-1 and TRBJ2-1, with D unclear. The CDR3 is 14 residues long. Germline values: CDR1 SGHRS, CDR2 YFSETQ. V dropped 3 bases and J dropped 1 base, with 8 bases sitting between them. The CDR3 nucleotides are TGCGCCAGCAGCTGGGCCATTTCCTACAATGAGCAGTTCTTC. It codes for CASSWAISYNEQFF.

This clonotype appeared a single time. The rearrangement links TRBV6-1 to TRBJ2-5; 7 bases line up with TRBD1. The CDR3 runs 14 residues. CDR1 is MNHNS and CDR2 is SASEGT in the germline V gene. J was trimmed by 11 bases and V by 6 bases; bases with no gene match: 15. As DNA, the CDR3 is TGTGCCAGCAGCCCGACAGGGCGGCCCAGTGAGCAGTACTTC. Its translation: CASSPTGRPSEQYF.

This sequence joins TRBV5-1 and TRBJ1-1, with D possibly matching TRBD1 (6 bases). Trimming removed 2 bases at V and 6 bases at J, with 14 bases between. The germline gives CDR1 SGHRS, CDR2 YFSETQ. The CDR3 extends over 14 amino acids. CDR3 amino acids: CASSLGGELSEAFF. The DNA of the CDR3 is TGCGCCAGCAGCTTAGGGGGGGAACTTTCTGAAGCTTTCTTT. The whole variable domain, filled in from reference TRBV5-1 and TRBJ1-1, reads KAGVTQTPRYLIKTRGQQVTLSCSPISGHRSVSWYQQTPGQGLQFLFEYFSETQRNKGNFPGRFSGRQFSNSRSEMNVSTLELGDSALYLCASSLGGELSEAFFGQGTRLTVV.

The table lists this clonotype with a few counts. The rearrangement joins TRBV18 to TRBJ2-7; no reliable D call. V was pared by 5 bases and J by 5 bases, with 19 bases between. The CDR3 has 15 residues. Looked up from germline, CDR1 is KGHSH and CDR2 is LQKENI. The CDR3 DNA follows: TGTGCCAGCTCAAGTCTTCCCAAAAGGTTCGACGAGCAGTACTTC. As protein: CASSSLPKRFDEQYF.

The table lists this clonotype with a few counts. The chain is built from TRBV6-6 and TRBJ2-7; D is tentatively TRBD1 or TRBD2 (6 bases each). V was cut by 6 bases and J by 4 bases, with 16 bases left in between. This CDR3 is 14 amino acids long. Germline V lookup: CDR1 MNHNY, CDR2 SVGAGI (reference sequence). The DNA for the CDR3 is TGTGCCAGCAGGGACCCGGGGGCTTTTTACGAGCAGTACTTC. Amino acid sequence: CASRDPGAFYEQYF.

The V and J genes are TRBV7-9 and TRBJ2-7, with D unclear. The V end was cut by 7 bases, the J end by 3 bases, with 13 bases between. Looked up from germline, CDR1 is SEHNR and CDR2 is FQNEAQ (reference sequence). The CDR3 is 13 residues long. CDR3: CASTSPRNYEQYF. CDR3 nucleotide sequence: TGTGCCAGCACCTCCCCCCGGAACTACGAGCAGTACTTC.

There are many counts of this clonotype. The V and J genes are TRBV5-1 and TRBJ2-1; 14 nucleotides align to TRBD2. Losses at the gene ends were 3 bases for V and 5 bases for J; bases not matched to a gene: 1. CDR1 is SGHRS and CDR2 is YFSETQ in the germline V gene. The CDR3 contains 15 residues. CDR3 sequence (DNA): TGCGCCAGCAGCTCGGGACTAGCGGGGGACAATGAGCAGTTCTTC. It encodes CASSSGLAGDNEQFF.

V usage is TRBV2 and J usage is TRBJ1-4; tentatively, D is TRBD1 (6 bases). CDR3 length: 13 amino acids. CDR1 and CDR2 (germline): SNHLY, FYNNEI. Trimming took 8 bases from V and 3 from J, leaving 10 bases between them. Here the CDR3 DNA reads TGTGCCAGCTGGGAGGGGGCTAATGAAAAACTGTTTTTT. This sequence encodes CASWEGANEKLFF.

This chain connects TRBV20-1 to TRBJ2-7; D is perhaps TRBD1 or TRBD2 (5 bases each). Trimming cost V 6 bases and J 2 bases, with 20 bases left between them. Germline assignment: CDR1 DFQATT and CDR2 SNEGSKA (reference sequence). The CDR3 is made up of 15 amino acids. In nucleotides, the CDR3 is TGCAGTGCGGTTAAGCCCGGGGCTTCTCCCTACGAGCAGTACTTC. Amino acids: CSAVKPGASPYEQYF.

This clonotype showed up just a few times. The rearrangement uses TRBV29-1 and TRBJ1-2; 8 nucleotides align to TRBD1. Trimming took 0 bases from V and 6 from J; bases not matched to a gene: 3. CDR1 and CDR2 from the germline V gene are SQVTM and ANQGSEA. The CDR3 consists of 13 residues. The CDR3 loop reads CSVEDQGADGYTF. CDR3 nucleotide sequence: TGCAGCGTTGAAGACCAGGGGGCTGATGGCTACACCTTC.

In the case of this clonotype: One base away lies a much larger clone, so this may be a sequencing read error. The chain links TRBV10-3 to TRBJ2-1; 9 nucleotides line up with TRBD1. Germline assignment: CDR1 ENHRY and CDR2 SYGVKD. This CDR3 comprises 13 residues. The CDR3 reads CAVGTGLDNKQFF. Here the CDR3 DNA reads TGTGCCGTAGGGACAGGGCTAGACAATAAGCAGTTCTTC.

The chain couples TRBV6-2 or TRBV6-3 to TRBJ2-7; TRBD2 matches at 8 bases. Germline trimming cut 2 bases from V and 7 bases from J; bases unmatched to any gene: 16. The length of the CDR3 is 17 residues. CDR1 and CDR2 (germline): MNHEY, SVGEGT. The CDR3 nucleotides read TGTGCCAGCAGTTACCTCAGACTAGCGAGTTCTTACAATGAGCAGTACTTC. Its translation: CASSYLRLASSYNEQYF.

The chain uses TRBV4-2 and TRBJ1-5; D is uncertain. Trimming removed 0 bases at V and 5 bases at J, with 11 bases between. The CDR3 consists of 15 residues. Germline CDR1 reads LGHNA; CDR2 reads YNFKEQ. In DNA form, the CDR3 reads TGTGCCAGCAGCCAAGAACCGGGCAGCTATCAGCCCCAGCATTTT. Amino acids: CASSQEPGSYQPQHF.

This clonotype was found a few times. The gene calls are TRBV11-2 and TRBJ2-3, with D possibly TRBD2 on 5 matching bases. CDR1 and CDR2 from the germline V gene are SGHAT and FQNNGV. V gave up 5 bases and J gave up 1 base, with 10 bases separating them. The CDR3 loop spans 14 amino acids. The CDR3 sequence: CASSVNSGTDTQYF. For the CDR3, the DNA is TGTGCCAGCAGCGTGAATAGCGGCACAGATACGCAGTATTTT.

This clonotype was observed a few times. The CDR3 DNA reads TGCAGCGCGTTCCAGGGTGAGCAGTACTTC. The encoded protein is CSAFQGEQYF. This sequence joins TRBV29-1 and TRBJ2-5; possible D gene TRBD1, 5 bases. CDR1 and CDR2 (germline): SQVTM, ANQGSEA. There are 10 residues in the CDR3. Trimming shortened V by 7 bases and J by 11 bases, and 14 bases separated the two germline ends.

For this clonotype: A much larger clone is a single base away; this may be a read error. The rearrangement uses TRBV6-5 and TRBJ1-2, with 11 positions matching TRBD1. J was trimmed by 4 bases and V by 4 bases; bases with no gene match: 8. The germline V gene encodes CDR1 MNHEY and CDR2 SVGAGI. This CDR3 spans 16 amino acids. The CDR3 nucleotides are TGTGCCAGCAGTTTTTTCACCGGGACAGGGGGCTATGGCTACACCTTC. As protein: CASSFFTGTGGYGYTF.

V and J are TRBV20-1 and TRBJ2-7, with 7 bases identical to TRBD1. The better agreement between TRBJ2-5 and the DNA end casts doubt on the J call. The CDR3 loop spans 13 amino acids. The germline V gene encodes CDR1 DFQATT and CDR2 SNEGSKA (reference sequence). CDR3 sequence reads: CSARGDRQETQYF. The CDR3, as DNA: TGCAGTGCTAGGGGGGACAGACAAGAGACCCAGTACTTC.

In this sample, this clonotype turned up once. A much larger clone is a single base away; this may be a read error. The CDR3 sequence is CSAEGAVADTQYF. As DNA, the CDR3 is TGCAGCGCAGAGGGCGCTGTAGCAGATACGCAGTATTTT. This rearrangement joins TRBV29-1 to TRBJ2-3, with a tentative D call TRBD2 (5 bases). The germline gives CDR1 SQVTM, CDR2 ANQGSEA. The ends were cut back, 7 bases at V and 4 bases at J, with 15 bases in the middle. This CDR3 region has 13 residues.

For this clonotype: A read error may produce the germline difference seen at one junction end. The V and J genes are TRBV6-1 and TRBJ2-5; no clear D gene. The CDR3 loop spans 15 amino acids. Germline-derived CDR1 and CDR2 are MNHNS and SASEGT. The CDR3 sequence: CANSALHVTQETQYF. For the CDR3, the DNA is TGTGCCAACAGTGCTCTTCACGTCACACAAGAGACCCAGTACTTC.

This clonotype was recorded many times. The V and J genes are TRBV20-1 and TRBJ2-7; 7 bases are a match to TRBD1. The V gene end was trimmed by 5 bases and the J gene end by 2 bases; junction bases not matched to a gene: 9. Germline V gene lookup returns CDR1 DFQATT and CDR2 SNEGSKA (reference sequence). This CDR3 is 14 amino acids long. This chain's CDR3 is CSAGDSSGAYEQYF. CDR3 in DNA: TGCAGTGCTGGGGACAGTTCAGGGGCCTACGAGCAGTACTTC.

This chain uses TRBV20-1 with TRBJ2-7; a weak D match, TRBD1 (6 bases). V lost 6 bases, J lost 2 bases, and 17 bases lay in between. Germline V gene sequence: CDR1 DFQATT, CDR2 SNEGSKA (reference sequence). CDR3 size: 14 residues. The CDR3 bases are TGCAGTGCCACGGACAGAACTAATACCTACGAGCAGTACTTC. Translation gives CSATDRTNTYEQYF.

The gene calls are TRBV6-5 and TRBJ2-4, with D perhaps TRBD1 (7 bases). The assigned J gene may be wrong: the sequence end matches TRBJ2-7 better. Germline V gene lookup returns CDR1 MNHEY and CDR2 SVGAGI. The length of the CDR3 is 12 residues. DNA of the CDR3: TGTGCCAGTGCTCCAGGGGGGTACGAGCAGTACTTC. Protein: CASAPGGYEQYF.

This clonotype has only one observation. The chain employs TRBV30 and TRBJ1-1, with TRBD1 identical over 12 bases. The CDR3 covers 14 residues. Germline V gene data show CDR1 as GTSNPN and CDR2 as SVGIG (reference sequence). Here the CDR3 DNA reads TGTGCGAACGACGCCGGGACAGGGGGCTCTGAAGCTTTCTTT. Translated, it gives CANDAGTGGSEAFF.

The CDR3 reads CASSGPGPSTDTQYF. The CDR3, as DNA: TGTGCCAGCAGTGGTCCCGGGCCATCCACAGATACGCAGTATTTT. The chain employs TRBV6-1 and TRBJ2-3, with D unresolved. Trimming pared 4 bases from V and 2 bases from J, leaving 13 bases between. Per the germline V gene, CDR1 is MNHNS and CDR2 is SASEGT. The CDR3 length is 15 residues.

J is TRBJ2-5 and V is TRBV5-1; 7 nucleotides agree with TRBD1. The germline V gene has CDR1 SGHRS and CDR2 YFSETQ. V lost 2 bases to trimming and J lost 5 bases; unmatched junction nucleotides: 6. This CDR3 comprises 14 residues. The CDR3, as DNA: TGCGCCAGCAGCTTAACAGGGGTCGCCGAGACCCAGTACTTC. Protein sequence: CASSLTGVAETQYF.

The V gene is TRBV12-3 or TRBV12-4, the J gene TRBJ1-1, with D perhaps matching TRBD1 (6 bases). This CDR3 has 14 residues. The germline V and J ends were trimmed by 6 bases and 7 bases, with 18 bases remaining between them. The CDR3 nucleotides are TGTGCCAGCAGGTCTCTAGGGGGGACGAGTGAAGCTTTCTTT. Translating gives CASRSLGGTSEAFF.

The chain uses TRBV27 and TRBJ1-4; D perhaps matches TRBD1 (5 bases). Deletions cut 2 bases from V and 5 bases from J, with 15 bases between. Germline CDR1 and CDR2: MNHEY and SMNVEV (reference sequence). CDR3 length equals 16 residues. The DNA for the CDR3 is TGTGCCAGCAGTTTAACTTCGGGCAGGGTGAATGAAAAACTGTTTTTT. Translation: CASSLTSGRVNEKLFF.

The J gene is TRBJ2-2, the V gene TRBV3-1, with D perhaps TRBD1 or TRBD2 (5 bases each). The V gene's germline CDR1 is LGHDT and CDR2 YNNKEL (reference sequence). V was pared by 6 bases and J by 5 bases, with 7 bases between. The CDR3 is made up of 12 amino acids. This chain's CDR3 is CASRGPTGELFF. The DNA of the CDR3 is TGTGCCAGCAGGGGACCTACCGGGGAGCTGTTTTTT.

The J gene is TRBJ2-1, the V gene TRBV14; 7 bases are shared with TRBD2. This CDR3 comprises 16 residues. In germline, CDR1 is SGHDN, CDR2 FVKESK. J was trimmed by 1 base and V by 3 bases; bases with no gene match: 6. The CDR3 region has the DNA TGTGCCAGCAGCCAGACCAGCGGGGAATCCTACAATGAGCAGTTCTTC. Translation gives CASSQTSGESYNEQFF.